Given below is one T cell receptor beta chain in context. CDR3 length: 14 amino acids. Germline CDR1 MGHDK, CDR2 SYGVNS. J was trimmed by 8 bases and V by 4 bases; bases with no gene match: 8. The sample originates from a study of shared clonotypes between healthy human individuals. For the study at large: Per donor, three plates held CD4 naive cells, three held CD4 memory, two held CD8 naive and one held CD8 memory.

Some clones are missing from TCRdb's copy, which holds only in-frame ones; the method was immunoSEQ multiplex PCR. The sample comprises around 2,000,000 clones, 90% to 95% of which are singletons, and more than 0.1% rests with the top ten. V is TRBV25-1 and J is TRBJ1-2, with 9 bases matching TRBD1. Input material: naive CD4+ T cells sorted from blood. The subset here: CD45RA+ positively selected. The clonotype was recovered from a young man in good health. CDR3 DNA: TGTGCCAGCAGTGTTACAGGGGGCGTGGGCGGCTACACCTTC. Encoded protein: CASSVTGGVGGYTF.